This T cell receptor beta chain was found in a study of cytomegalovirus exposure and HLA in healthy donors. Study-level information: Researchers previously reported finding 90 million to 130 million unique TCR beta sequences from about 170 million T cells. Study-level points and caveats: It has been reported that TCR beta sequences accurately predicted the HLA-A and HLA-B alleles of most subjects. As a later analysis showed, a missense DCLRE1C variant was linked to trimming of TCR beta V- and J-genes.

The primer mix had 60 Vbeta and 13 Jbeta primers. This table comes from immunoSEQ multiplex PCR, and its TCRdb copy is limited to in-frame clones, with some not included. The sample contains about 120,000 clones, about 78% of which appear only once. Germline V CDR1 and CDR2: MDHEN, SYDVKM. Trimming cost V 7 bases and J 1 base, with 13 bases left between them. The CDR3 is 14 amino acids. This clone was recorded a few times. Its antigen is as yet unknown. Source material: PBMCs. The gene calls are TRBV28 and TRBJ1-1, with D tentatively TRBD1 (6 bases). This clonotype was sampled from a woman aged 40 to 49 in good health and CMV-seropositive. This CDR3 is CASTEGQKNTEAFF. The CDR3 DNA sequence: TGTGCCAGCACGGAAGGACAGAAGAACACTGAAGCTTTCTTT. Based on the CDR3 plus reference TRBV28 and TRBJ1-1, the full variable domain is DVKVTQSSRYLVKRTGEKVFLECVQDMDHENMFWYRQDPGLGLRLIYFSYDVKMKEKGDIPEGYSVSREKKERFSLILESASTNQTSMYLCASTEGQKNTEAFFGQGTRLTVV.